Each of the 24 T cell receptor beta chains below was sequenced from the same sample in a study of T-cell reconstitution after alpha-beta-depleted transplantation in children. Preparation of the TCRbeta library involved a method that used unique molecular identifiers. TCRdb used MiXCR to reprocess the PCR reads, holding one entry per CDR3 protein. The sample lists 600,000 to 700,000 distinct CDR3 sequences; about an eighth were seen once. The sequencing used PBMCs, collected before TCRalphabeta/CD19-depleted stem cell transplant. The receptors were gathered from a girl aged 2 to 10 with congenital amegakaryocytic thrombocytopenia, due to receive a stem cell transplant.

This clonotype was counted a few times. In DNA form, the CDR3 reads TGTGCCAGCAGTACGCTACTAGCGGGAGCTTACAATGAGCAGTTCTTC. This translates into CASSTLLAGAYNEQFF. This chain joins TRBV6-1 and TRBJ2-1, with 11 bases identical to TRBD2. The CDR3 length is 16 residues. The germline gives CDR1 MNHNS, CDR2 SASEGT. Trimming took 5 bases from V and 4 from J; bases not matched to a gene: 7.

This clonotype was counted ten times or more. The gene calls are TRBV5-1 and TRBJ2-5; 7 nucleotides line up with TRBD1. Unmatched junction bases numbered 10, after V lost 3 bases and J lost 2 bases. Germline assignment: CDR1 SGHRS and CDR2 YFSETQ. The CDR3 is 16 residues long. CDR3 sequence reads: CASSWTQGLNQETQYF. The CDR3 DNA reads TGCGCCAGCAGCTGGACACAGGGGTTGAATCAAGAGACCCAGTACTTC.

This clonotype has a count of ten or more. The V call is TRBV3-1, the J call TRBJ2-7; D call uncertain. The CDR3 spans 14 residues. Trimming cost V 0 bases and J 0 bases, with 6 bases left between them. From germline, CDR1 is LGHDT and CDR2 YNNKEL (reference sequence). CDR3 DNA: TGTGCCAGCAGCCAAGATCCTAGCTCCTACGAGCAGTACTTC. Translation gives CASSQDPSSYEQYF.

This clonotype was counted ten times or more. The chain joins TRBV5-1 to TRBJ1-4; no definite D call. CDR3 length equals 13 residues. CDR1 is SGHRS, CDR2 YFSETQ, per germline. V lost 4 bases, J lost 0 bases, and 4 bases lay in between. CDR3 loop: CASSEATNEKLFF. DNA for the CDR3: TGCGCCAGCAGCGAAGCAACTAATGAAAAACTGTTTTTT.

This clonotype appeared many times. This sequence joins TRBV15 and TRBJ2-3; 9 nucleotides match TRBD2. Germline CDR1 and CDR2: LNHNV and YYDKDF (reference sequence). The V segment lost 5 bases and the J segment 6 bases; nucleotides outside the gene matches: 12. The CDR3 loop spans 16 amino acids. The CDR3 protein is CATSGRASGIVDTQYF. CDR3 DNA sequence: TGTGCCACCAGCGGGAGGGCTAGCGGGATTGTCGATACGCAGTATTTT.

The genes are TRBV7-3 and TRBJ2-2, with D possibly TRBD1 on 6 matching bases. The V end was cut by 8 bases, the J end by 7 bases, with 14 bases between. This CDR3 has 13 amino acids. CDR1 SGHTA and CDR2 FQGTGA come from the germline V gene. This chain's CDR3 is CASAVTGYGELFF. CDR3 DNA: TGTGCCAGCGCAGTTACAGGGTACGGGGAGCTGTTTTTT.

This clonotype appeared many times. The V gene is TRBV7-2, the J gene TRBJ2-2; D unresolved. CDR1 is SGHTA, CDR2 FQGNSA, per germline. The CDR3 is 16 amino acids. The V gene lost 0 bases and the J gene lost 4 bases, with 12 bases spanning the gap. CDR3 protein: CASSLAARPITGELFF. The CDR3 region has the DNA TGTGCCAGCAGCTTAGCCGCAAGGCCCATCACCGGGGAGCTGTTTTTT. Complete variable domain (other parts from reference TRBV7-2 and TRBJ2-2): GAGVSQSPSNKVTEKGKDVELRCDPISGHTALYWYRQSLGQGLEFLIYFQGNSAPDKSGLPSDRFSAERTGGSVSTLTIQRTQQEDSAVYLCASSLAARPITGELFFGEGSRLTVL.

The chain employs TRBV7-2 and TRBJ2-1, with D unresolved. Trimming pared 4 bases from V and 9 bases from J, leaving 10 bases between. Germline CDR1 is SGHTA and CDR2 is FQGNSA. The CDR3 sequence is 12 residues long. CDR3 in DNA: TGTGCCAGCAGCTCGTTCCTTGGTGAGCAGTTCTTC. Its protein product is CASSSFLGEQFF.

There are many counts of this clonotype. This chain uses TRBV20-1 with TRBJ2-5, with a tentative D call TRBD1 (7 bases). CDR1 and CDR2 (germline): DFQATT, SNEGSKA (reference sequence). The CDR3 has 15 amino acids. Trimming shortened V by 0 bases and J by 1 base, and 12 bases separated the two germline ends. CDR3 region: CSARDAGQTQETQYF. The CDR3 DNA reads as TGCAGTGCTAGAGATGCGGGACAGACCCAAGAGACCCAGTACTTC.

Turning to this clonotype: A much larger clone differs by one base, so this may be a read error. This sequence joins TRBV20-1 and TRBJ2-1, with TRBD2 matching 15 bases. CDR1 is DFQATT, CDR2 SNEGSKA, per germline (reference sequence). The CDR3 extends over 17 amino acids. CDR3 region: CSPRGTSGRSSYNEQFF. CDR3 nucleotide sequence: TGCAGTCCTAGGGGGACTAGCGGGAGGAGCTCCTACAATGAGCAGTTCTTC.

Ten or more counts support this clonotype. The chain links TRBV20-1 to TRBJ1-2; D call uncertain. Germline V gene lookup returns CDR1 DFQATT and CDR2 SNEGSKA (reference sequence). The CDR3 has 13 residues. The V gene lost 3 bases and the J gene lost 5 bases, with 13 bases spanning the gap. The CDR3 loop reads CSASVGEPYGYTF. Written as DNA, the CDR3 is TGCAGTGCTAGTGTTGGGGAACCTTATGGCTACACCTTC.

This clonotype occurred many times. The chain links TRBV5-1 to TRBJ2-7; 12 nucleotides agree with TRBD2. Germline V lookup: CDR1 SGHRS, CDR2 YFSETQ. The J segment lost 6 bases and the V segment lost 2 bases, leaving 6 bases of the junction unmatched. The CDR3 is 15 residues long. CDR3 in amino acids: CASSFRLAGGVEQYF. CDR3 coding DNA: TGCGCCAGCAGCTTCCGGCTAGCGGGAGGGGTCGAGCAGTACTTC.

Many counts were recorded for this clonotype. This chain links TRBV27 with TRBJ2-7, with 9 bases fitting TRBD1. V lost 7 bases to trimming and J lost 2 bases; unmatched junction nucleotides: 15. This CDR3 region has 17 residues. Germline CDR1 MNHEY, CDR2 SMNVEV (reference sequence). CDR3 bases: TGTGCCAGCACCTCATTATATTCGGGGACAGGGACCTACGAGCAGTACTTC. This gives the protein CASTSLYSGTGTYEQYF.

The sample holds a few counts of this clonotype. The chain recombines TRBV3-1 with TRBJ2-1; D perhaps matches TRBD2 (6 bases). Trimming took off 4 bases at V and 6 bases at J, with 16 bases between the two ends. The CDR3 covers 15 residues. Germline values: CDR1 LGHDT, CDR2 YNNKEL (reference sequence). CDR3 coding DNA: TGTGCCAGCAGCCGAGCCGGGACTCCCCTCAATGAGCAGTTCTTC. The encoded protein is CASSRAGTPLNEQFF.

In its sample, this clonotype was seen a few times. CDR3 coding DNA: TGTGCCAGTACTCAAAACGCCTGGGTTTCCTACAATGAGCAGTTCTTC. Protein sequence: CASTQNAWVSYNEQFF. The rearrangement joins TRBV19 to TRBJ2-1; D remains unclear. The CDR3 is 16 residues long. Per germline, CDR1 LNHDA and CDR2 SQIVND (reference sequence). V lost 7 bases and J lost 1, with 17 bases in between.

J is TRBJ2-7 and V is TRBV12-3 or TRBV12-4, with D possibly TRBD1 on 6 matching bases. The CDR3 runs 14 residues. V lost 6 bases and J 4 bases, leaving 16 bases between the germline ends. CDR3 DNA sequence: TGTGCCAGCAGCCAGGGACACTTCCTGTACGAGCAGTACTTC. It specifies CASSQGHFLYEQYF.

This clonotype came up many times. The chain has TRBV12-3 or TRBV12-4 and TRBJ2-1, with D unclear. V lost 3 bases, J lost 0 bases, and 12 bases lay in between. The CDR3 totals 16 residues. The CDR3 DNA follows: TGTGCCAGCAGTTTTCCGGGCGACTTCTCCTACAATGAGCAGTTCTTC. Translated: CASSFPGDFSYNEQFF.

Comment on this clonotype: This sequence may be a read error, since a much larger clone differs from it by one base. This CDR3 reads CASSLDLSGANALTF. The CDR3 coding sequence is TGTGCCAGCAGTTTAGATCTCTCTGGGGCCAACGCCCTGACTTTC. The V and J genes are TRBV12-3 or TRBV12-4 and TRBJ2-6; a possible D gene is TRBD1 (5 bases). This CDR3 comprises 15 residues.

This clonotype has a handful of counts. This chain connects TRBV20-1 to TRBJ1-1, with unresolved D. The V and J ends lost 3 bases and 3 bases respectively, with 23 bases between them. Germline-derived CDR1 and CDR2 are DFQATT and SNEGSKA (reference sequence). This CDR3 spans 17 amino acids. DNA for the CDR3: TGCAGTGCTAGTGAGGGTCGTGGTTTTAGGGCGTACACTGAAGCTTTCTTT. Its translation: CSASEGRGFRAYTEAFF.

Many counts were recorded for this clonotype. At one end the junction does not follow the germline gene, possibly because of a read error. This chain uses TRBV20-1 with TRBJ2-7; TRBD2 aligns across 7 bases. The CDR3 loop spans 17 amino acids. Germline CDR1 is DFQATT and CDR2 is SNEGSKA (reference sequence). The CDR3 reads CSVRKAGLLPNTYEQYF. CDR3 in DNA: TGCAGTGTTAGAAAAGCGGGGCTCCTCCCTAATACCTACGAGCAGTACTTC.

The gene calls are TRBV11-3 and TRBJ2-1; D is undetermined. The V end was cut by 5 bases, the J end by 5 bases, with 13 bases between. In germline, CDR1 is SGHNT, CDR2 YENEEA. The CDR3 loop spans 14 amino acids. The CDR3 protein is CASSTYDGNNEQFF. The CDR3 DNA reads TGTGCCAGCAGCACCTATGACGGCAACAATGAGCAGTTCTTC.

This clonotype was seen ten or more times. The CDR3 is CASSPFSVAYEQYF. For the CDR3, the DNA is TGTGCCAGCAGTCCCTTTTCGGTGGCCTACGAGCAGTACTTC. The chain joins TRBV12-3 or TRBV12-4 to TRBJ2-7; D remains unclear. The CDR3 sequence is 14 residues long. Trimming cost V 5 bases and J 2 bases, with 13 bases left between them.

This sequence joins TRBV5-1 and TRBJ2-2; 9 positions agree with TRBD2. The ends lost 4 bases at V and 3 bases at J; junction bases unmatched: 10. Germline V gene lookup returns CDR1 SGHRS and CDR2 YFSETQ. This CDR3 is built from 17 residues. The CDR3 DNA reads TGCGCCAGCAGCCCCCTCGGGCGGGAGGGATACACCGGGGAGCTGTTTTTT. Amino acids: CASSPLGREGYTGELFF.

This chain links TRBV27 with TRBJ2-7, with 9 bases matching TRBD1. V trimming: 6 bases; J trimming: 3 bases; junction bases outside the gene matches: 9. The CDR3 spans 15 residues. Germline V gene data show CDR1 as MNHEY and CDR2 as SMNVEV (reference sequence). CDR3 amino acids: CASSRTGTGFYEQYF. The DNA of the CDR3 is TGTGCCAGCAGCCGAACCGGGACAGGGTTCTACGAGCAGTACTTC.